Given below is one TCR beta chain in context. Using immunoSEQ multiplex PCR, the repertoire was profiled, and TCRdb retains in-frame clones only, with some absent. This sample yields 300,000 to 350,000 clones, of which approximately 88% are seen a single time; 5% belongs to the top ten. The entry originates in a study of blood T cell repertoires in COVID-19. Study summary: The origin of the acute and convalescent COVID-19 samples was the United States, Italy and Spain. The analysed material was cDNA or gDNA that came from T cells, B-cell-depleted T cells, or PBMCs.

Clinical history as reported by participants underpinned cohort assignment. Sequencing was carried out using PBMCs or T cells enriched from blood (not recorded which). This clonotype originated in a man younger than 40 who had recovered from COVID-19.

CDR3 DNA: TGTGCCAGCAGCGCCCAGGGTGGGTTTTCCTCTGGGGCCAACGTCCTGACTTTC. Its translation: CASSAQGGFSSGANVLTF. V is TRBV9 and J is TRBJ2-6, with D perhaps matching TRBD1 (5 bases). This CDR3 region has 18 residues. CDR1 is SGDLS and CDR2 is YYNGEE in the germline V gene. Trimming left V 3 bases short and J 0 bases short, with 16 bases between.